This is a list of T cell receptor beta chains from one sample in a study of blood T cell repertoires in COVID-19. The repertoire was sequenced with immunoSEQ multiplex PCR; TCRdb's copy has only in-frame clones and lacks some. The sample contains roughly 88,000 clones, over 80% of which appear only once. The sequencing sample was made of peripheral blood. These receptors came from an elderly woman with active or convalescent COVID-19. The CDR3 runs from the conserved cysteine through the conserved F or W. Each record gives: J gene, D gene, CDR3 length, V gene, CDR3 DNA, CDR3 protein. D genes are given only for firm matches.

>TRBJ2-5|NA|15|TRBV28
TGTGCCAGCAGTATAGGGGGGGGACATCAAGAGACCCAGTACTTC
CASSIGGGHQETQYF
>TRBJ2-7|NA|11|TRBV20-1
TGCAGTGCCCCGGGTGGGTCCGAGCAGTACTTC
CSAPGGSEQYF
>TRBJ1-2|NA|12|TRBV10-3
TGTGCCATCAGTGAAACAGACTATGGCTACACCTTC
CAISETDYGYTF
>TRBJ1-6|NA|15|TRBV7-2
TGTGCCAGCAGCTTAGACCCGGGGAGAGATTCACCCCTCCACTTT
CASSLDPGRDSPLHF
>TRBJ2-2|NA|19|TRBV7-2
TGTGCCAGCAGCTTAGTCGGATTCATTATCCAGGGGTCGAGCGGGGAGCTGTTTTTT
CASSLVGFIIQGSSGELFF
>TRBJ1-3|TRBD1|17|TRBV6-1
TGTGCCAGCAGTGAAGTAGGCAGGGGGAACTCTGGAAACACCATATATTTT
CASSEVGRGNSGNTIYF
>TRBJ2-7|NA|14|TRBV6-5
TGTGCCAGCACCCGGACAGCACTCTCCTACGAGCAGTACTTC
CASTRTALSYEQYF
>TRBJ2-4|NA|14|TRBV6-5
TGTGCCTCCCCAGTCGCTAGATCCAAAAACATTCAGTACTTC
CASPVARSKNIQYF
>TRBJ2-3|TRBD1|15|TRBV30
TGTGCCTGGAGTCCGGGACAGGTTCTCACAGATACGCAGTATTTT
CAWSPGQVLTDTQYF
>TRBJ1-4|TRBD1|15|TRBV6-2/TRBV6-3
TGCGCCAGCAGTCAAACCGGGACAGGGAGTGAAAAACTGTTTTTT
CASSQTGTGSEKLFF